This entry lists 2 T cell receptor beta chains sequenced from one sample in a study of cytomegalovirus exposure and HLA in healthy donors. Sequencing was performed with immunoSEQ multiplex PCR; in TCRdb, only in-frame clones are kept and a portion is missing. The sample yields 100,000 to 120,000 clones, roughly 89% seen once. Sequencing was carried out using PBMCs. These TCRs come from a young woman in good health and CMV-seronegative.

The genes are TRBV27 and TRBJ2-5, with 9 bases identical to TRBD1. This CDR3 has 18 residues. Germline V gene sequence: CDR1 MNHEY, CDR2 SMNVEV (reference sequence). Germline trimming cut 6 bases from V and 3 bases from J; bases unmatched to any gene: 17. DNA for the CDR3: TGTGCCAGCAGGTCCCACAGGGGGCTTAAAACGGCTAAAGAGACCCAGTACTTC. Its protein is CASRSHRGLKTAKETQYF.

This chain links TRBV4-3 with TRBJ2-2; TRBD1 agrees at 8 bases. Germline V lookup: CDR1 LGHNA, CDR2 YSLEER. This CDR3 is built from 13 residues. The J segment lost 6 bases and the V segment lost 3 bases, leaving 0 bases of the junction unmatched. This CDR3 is CASSQDRAGELFF. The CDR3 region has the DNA TGCGCCAGCAGCCAGGACAGGGCCGGGGAGCTGTTTTTT.